One sample yielded the 25 T cell receptor beta chains listed below, sequenced in a study of technical replicates of blood from a handful of donors. This table comes from immunoSEQ multiplex PCR, and its TCRdb copy is limited to in-frame clones, with some not included. The sample holds fewer than 45,000 clones, 96% seen once. Sequenced material: T cells isolated from PBMCs. All receptors come from a human donor in good health.

The chain uses TRBV28 and TRBJ2-2, with 11 bases aligning to TRBD2. The CDR3 extends over 16 amino acids. The germline CDR1 and CDR2 sequences are MDHEN and SYDVKM. The junction had 6 bases not matched to a gene; V was cut back by 5 bases and J by 4 bases. CDR3 protein: CASSQLAGGGTGELFF. The CDR3 DNA reads as TGTGCCAGCAGTCAGCTAGCGGGAGGCGGCACCGGGGAGCTGTTTTTT. Based on the CDR3 plus reference TRBV28 and TRBJ2-2, the full variable domain is DVKVTQSSRYLVKRTGEKVFLECVQDMDHENMFWYRQDPGLGLRLIYFSYDVKMKEKGDIPEGYSVSREKKERFSLILESASTNQTSMYLCASSQLAGGGTGELFFGEGSRLTVL.

The chain carries TRBV5-1 and TRBJ1-2; the D gene is possibly TRBD1 (6 bases). The germline CDR1 and CDR2 sequences are SGHRS and YFSETQ. This CDR3 has 14 amino acids. V was trimmed by 0 bases and J by 6 bases, leaving 12 bases between them. The CDR3, as DNA: TGCGCCAGCAGCTTGGACAGGGTAGAGAATGGCTACACCTTC. Protein sequence: CASSLDRVENGYTF.

This chain uses TRBV6-5 with TRBJ2-6; 7 positions agree with TRBD1. V lost 6 bases and J lost 4; bases outside the gene matches: 6. The CDR3 covers 15 residues. Germline CDR1 MNHEY, CDR2 SVGAGI. CDR3 sequence: CASRQGQAGANVLTF. The CDR3 coding sequence is TGTGCCAGCAGACAAGGACAGGCCGGGGCCAACGTCCTGACTTTC.

As for this clone: A junction boundary mismatches the germline segment, possibly from a read error. The chain is built from TRBV5-6 and TRBJ1-1; D may be TRBD1 (5 bases). Germline lookup yields CDR1 SGHDT and CDR2 YYEEEE. The CDR3 consists of 12 residues. This chain's CDR3 is CAGSLVTGEAFF. DNA of the CDR3: TGTGCCGGCAGCTTGGTTACAGGTGAAGCTTTCTTT.

CDR3 nucleotides: TGTGCCAGTAGACCGTCCGGGACAGGGGATGGAAACACCATATATTTT. Translation: CASRPSGTGDGNTIYF. The chain recombines TRBV19 with TRBJ1-3, with 10 bases lining up with TRBD1. V was clipped by 6 bases and J by 3 bases; unmatched bases: 8. Germline V gives CDR1 LNHDA, CDR2 SQIVND (reference sequence). This CDR3 contains 16 residues.

The gene calls are TRBV19 and TRBJ1-4; D not resolved. There are 14 residues in the CDR3. With 3 bases removed from V and 8 bases from J, the gap between germline ends came to 13 bases. Germline CDR1 LNHDA, CDR2 SQIVND (reference sequence). The CDR3 DNA reads TGTGCCAGTAGTATCCGGGAGGGAGTGGAAAAACTGTTTTTT. It is translated as CASSIREGVEKLFF.

The DNA for the CDR3 is TGCGCCAGCAGCCACCCTAGCGGGAGGGCCTACAATGAGCAGTTCTTC. Its translation: CASSHPSGRAYNEQFF. This chain links TRBV4-1 with TRBJ2-1; 12 positions agree with TRBD2. CDR1 MGHRA and CDR2 YSYEKL come from the germline V gene. This CDR3 is 16 amino acids long. Trimming removed 3 bases from V and 2 bases from J; junction bases left unmatched: 2.

The chain employs TRBV28 and TRBJ1-2, with D tentatively TRBD1 (6 bases). Germline V CDR1 and CDR2: MDHEN, SYDVKM. This CDR3 contains 14 residues. Trimming pared 6 bases from V and 0 bases from J, leaving 11 bases between. CDR3 coding DNA: TGTGCCAGCAGCCTAGGGGGTTCTAACTATGGCTACACCTTC. Its translation is CASSLGGSNYGYTF.

In DNA, the CDR3 is TGTGCCAGCAGCCCCGACAGGGACATTCAGTACTTC. Encoded protein: CASSPDRDIQYF. J is TRBJ2-4 and V is TRBV13; TRBD1 matches at 7 bases. The CDR3 has 12 amino acids. Trimming cost V 5 bases and J 8 bases; bases outside gene matches: 3. Germline V gene lookup returns CDR1 PRHDT and CDR2 FYEKMQ (reference sequence).

The J gene is TRBJ1-1, the V gene TRBV29-1; the D gene is possibly TRBD1 (5 bases). There are 11 residues in the CDR3. CDR1 is SQVTM and CDR2 is ANQGSEA in the germline V gene. V was shortened by 4 bases and J by 8 bases, with 11 bases between the two germline ends. Written as DNA, the CDR3 is TGCAGCGTTGGGCCGACAGCCGAAGCTTTCTTT. Translated: CSVGPTAEAFF.

The chain combines TRBV5-1 with TRBJ2-7, with 9 bases lining up with TRBD1. The CDR3 totals 15 residues. The germline V gene has CDR1 SGHRS and CDR2 YFSETQ. V lost 3 bases, J lost 0 bases, and 4 bases stayed unmatched. The CDR3 region has the DNA TGCGCCAGCAGCTCCCGGGACAGGGACTCCTACGAGCAGTACTTC. Translating it yields CASSSRDRDSYEQYF. The full variable domain, its missing parts supplied by reference TRBV5-1 and TRBJ2-7, is KAGVTQTPRYLIKTRGQQVTLSCSPISGHRSVSWYQQTPGQGLQFLFEYFSETQRNKGNFPGRFSGRQFSNSRSEMNVSTLELGDSALYLCASSSRDRDSYEQYFGPGTRLTVT.

The chain recombines TRBV27 with TRBJ2-7; D possibly corresponds to TRBD1 (7 bases). Germline V gene data show CDR1 as MNHEY and CDR2 as SMNVEV (reference sequence). This CDR3 has 14 amino acids. The ends were cut back, 8 bases at V and 2 bases at J, with 16 bases in the middle. The CDR3, as DNA: TGTGCCAGCGCCCGGGGGACAGCACCCTACGAGCAGTACTTC. This encodes CASARGTAPYEQYF.

This clone was observed a few times. The chain couples TRBV5-4 to TRBJ1-1; 10 nucleotides line up with TRBD1. The CDR3 length is 14 residues. J gave up 10 bases and V 0 bases, and 6 bases lay outside the gene matches. Germline V CDR1 and CDR2: SGHNT, YYREEE (reference sequence). The CDR3 sequence: CASSLGDRDRGAFF. In DNA, the CDR3 is TGTGCCAGCAGCTTGGGTGACCGGGACAGGGGAGCTTTCTTT. Filled out from reference TRBV5-4 and TRBJ1-1, the complete variable domain reads ETGVTQSPTHLIKTRGQQVTLRCSSQSGHNTVSWYQQALGQGPQFIFQYYREEENGRGNFPPRFSGLQFPNYSSELNVNALELDDSALYLCASSLGDRDRGAFFGQGTRLTVV.

The V and J genes are TRBV10-3 and TRBJ1-1; D is unclear. This CDR3 has 14 amino acids. The V gene lost 2 bases and the J gene lost 0 bases, with 7 bases spanning the gap. The germline V gene has CDR1 ENHRY and CDR2 SYGVKD. The DNA of the CDR3 is TGTGCCATCAGTGAGGAGGTCATGAACACTGAAGCTTTCTTT. Translation: CAISEEVMNTEAFF.

The V gene is TRBV7-3, the J gene TRBJ2-7; 9 bases match TRBD1. The V gene's germline CDR1 is SGHTA and CDR2 FQGTGA. The CDR3 totals 14 residues. The ends lost 3 bases at V and 5 bases at J; junction bases unmatched: 5. In DNA form, the CDR3 reads TGTGCCAGCAGCTTGTCGGGACAGGGTGACGAGCAGTACTTC. Residues: CASSLSGQGDEQYF.

V is TRBV6-1 and J is TRBJ1-1; 7 bases map to TRBD1. Trimming cost V 5 bases and J 5 bases; bases outside gene matches: 5. The CDR3 is 13 amino acids. The germline CDR1 and CDR2 sequences are MNHNS and SASEGT. Written as DNA, the CDR3 is TGTGCCAGCAGTAGACAGGGTAAAACTGAAGCTTTCTTT. Protein: CASSRQGKTEAFF.

The V gene is TRBV19, the J gene TRBJ1-1; TRBD1 aligns across 8 bases. The CDR3 totals 11 residues. The V segment lost 10 bases and the J segment 7 bases; nucleotides outside the gene matches: 5. Germline V CDR1 and CDR2: LNHDA, SQIVND (reference sequence). In nucleotides, the CDR3 is TGTGCCACTGACAGGGGACATGAAGCTTTCTTT. Its protein is CATDRGHEAFF.

The chain recombines TRBV7-3 with TRBJ2-2; 7 bases align to TRBD1. Germline CDR1 reads SGHTA; CDR2 reads FQGTGA. J gave up 3 bases and V 4 bases, and 2 bases lay outside the gene matches. This CDR3 is built from 14 residues. DNA of the CDR3: TGTGCCAGCAGCTCTGGACAGGACACCGGGGAGCTGTTTTTT. As protein: CASSSGQDTGELFF.

The J gene is TRBJ2-1, the V gene TRBV7-9; D remains ambiguous. The germline V and J ends were trimmed by 1 base and 10 bases, with 5 bases remaining between them. Germline V gene lookup returns CDR1 SEHNR and CDR2 FQNEAQ (reference sequence). This CDR3 has 11 amino acids. CDR3 coding DNA: TGTGCCAGCAGCTTAGTTGGCGAGCAGTTCTTC. Translating gives CASSLVGEQFF.

This sequence joins TRBV2 and TRBJ2-4; D is unresolved. The V and J ends lost 5 bases and 0 bases respectively, with 14 bases between them. The CDR3 runs to 16 residues. Looked up from germline, CDR1 is SNHLY and CDR2 is FYNNEI. Here the CDR3 DNA reads TGTGCCAGCAGTCCGGAGACTGCTATAGCCAAAAACATTCAGTACTTC. Amino acids: CASSPETAIAKNIQYF.

V usage is TRBV27 and J usage is TRBJ2-2, with TRBD1 matching over 7 bases. CDR1 is MNHEY, CDR2 SMNVEV, per germline (reference sequence). Unmatched junction bases numbered 12, after V lost 5 bases and J lost 3 bases. CDR3 length: 17 residues. The CDR3 region has the DNA TGTGCCAGCAGTCTCCATCGTGACAGGGCGTACACCGGGGAGCTGTTTTTT. Translating gives CASSLHRDRAYTGELFF.

J is TRBJ2-1 and V is TRBV11-3, with D perhaps TRBD2 (5 bases). The ends were cut back, 1 base at V and 7 bases at J, with 17 bases in the middle. Germline lookup yields CDR1 SGHNT and CDR2 YENEEA. The CDR3 runs to 16 residues. The CDR3 spells CASSLGRGYFLNEQFF. The CDR3 DNA reads TGTGCCAGCAGCTTAGGTCGCGGGTATTTTCTTAATGAGCAGTTCTTC.

The chain is built from TRBV5-1 and TRBJ2-7; 12 bases agree with TRBD2. V lost 2 bases, J lost 0 bases, and 3 bases stayed unmatched. Germline V gene lookup returns CDR1 SGHRS and CDR2 YFSETQ. The CDR3 totals 16 residues. As DNA, the CDR3 is TGCGCCAGCAGCTTTGCTAGCGGGAGGGACTCCTACGAGCAGTACTTC. It codes for CASSFASGRDSYEQYF.

The chain joins TRBV18 to TRBJ1-4; 9 positions match TRBD1. V lost 0 bases and J lost 7; bases outside the gene matches: 6. Looked up from germline, CDR1 is KGHSH and CDR2 is LQKENI. The CDR3 totals 16 residues. The CDR3 DNA reads TGTGCCAGCTCACCACCCAAGGGACAGGGACTTGAAAAACTGTTTTTT. Translation: CASSPPKGQGLEKLFF. The variable domain in full, completed from reference TRBV18 and TRBJ1-4, reads NAGVMQNPRHLVRRRGQEARLRCSPMKGHSHVYWYRQLPEEGLKFMVYLQKENIIDESGMPKERFSAEFPKEGPSILRIQQVVRGDSAAYFCASSPPKGQGLEKLFFGSGTQLSVL.

The gene calls are TRBV4-1 and TRBJ2-7; 7 bases map to TRBD1. The CDR3 spans 13 residues. After removal of 0 bases from V and 4 bases from J, the junction contained 0 bases not matched to a gene. Germline CDR1 is MGHRA and CDR2 is YSYEKL. The CDR3 nucleotides read TGCGCCAGCAGCCAAGAACAGGGGTACGAGCAGTACTTC. It is translated as CASSQEQGYEQYF.